Listed below are T cell receptor beta chains from one sample, sequenced in a study of CD8+CD57+ T cells in acquired aplastic anemia. In TCRdb, the reads were re-called with MiXCR into one record per CDR3 protein. The repertoire holds 50,000 to 70,000 distinct CDR3 sequences, around 50% seen once, with about 2.5% in the top ten. What was sequenced was sorted CD4+, CD8+, or CD8+CD57+ T cells (not recorded which) from PBMCs. The receptors here all came from a human donor in good health, serving as a control. CDR3s include the opening cysteine and the closing phenylalanine or tryptophan. A D gene is named only where the DNA matches it firmly. Some rows mark clone size as missing; the rest say once, few, many or name a class of expanded clone.

d_call: TRBD1
j_call: TRBJ1-1
clone_size: medium-sized
v_call: TRBV19
cdr3_aa: CASSPRQGAEAFF
cdr3_nt: TGTGCCAGTAGTCCTCGACAGGGAGCTGAAGCTTTCTTT

d_call: -
j_call: TRBJ1-6
clone_size: -
v_call: TRBV11-3
cdr3_aa: CASSLTGRRSPPHF
cdr3_nt: TGTGCCAGCAGCTTAACAGGTCGGCGTTCACCCCCCCACTTT

d_call: TRBD1
j_call: TRBJ1-2
clone_size: many
v_call: TRBV5-6
cdr3_aa: CASSPPRTGGGDGYTF
cdr3_nt: TGTGCCAGCAGCCCCCCGAGGACAGGGGGTGGGGATGGCTACACCTTC

d_call: -
j_call: TRBJ2-7
clone_size: -
v_call: TRBV20-1
cdr3_aa: CSRDVDEQYF
cdr3_nt: TGCAGTCGAGATGTCGACGAGCAGTACTTC

d_call: TRBD1
j_call: TRBJ1-2
clone_size: -
v_call: TRBV9
cdr3_aa: CASGQGNYGYTF
cdr3_nt: TGTGCCAGCGGACAGGGGAACTATGGCTACACCTTC

d_call: -
j_call: TRBJ2-5
clone_size: -
v_call: TRBV20-1
cdr3_aa: CSARSGLGETQYF
cdr3_nt: TGCAGTGCTAGAAGTGGCCTGGGGGAGACCCAGTACTTC

d_call: TRBD2
j_call: TRBJ2-1
clone_size: many
v_call: TRBV5-4
cdr3_aa: CASSSPTSDEQFF
cdr3_nt: TGTGCCAGCAGCTCCCCGACTAGCGATGAGCAGTTCTTC

d_call: TRBD1
j_call: TRBJ2-7
clone_size: -
v_call: TRBV9
cdr3_aa: CASSGRDRVDEQYF
cdr3_nt: TGTGCCAGCAGCGGACGCGACAGGGTCGACGAGCAGTACTTC

d_call: -
j_call: TRBJ1-5
clone_size: many
v_call: TRBV27
cdr3_aa: CASSFRGGLSNQPQHF
cdr3_nt: TGTGCCAGCAGTTTTAGAGGGGGGCTGAGCAATCAGCCCCAGCATTTT

d_call: -
j_call: TRBJ2-5
clone_size: many
v_call: TRBV9
cdr3_aa: CASSVVGDPQETQYF
cdr3_nt: TGTGCCAGCAGCGTAGTCGGGGACCCCCAAGAGACCCAGTACTTC

d_call: -
j_call: TRBJ1-2
clone_size: -
v_call: TRBV12-3/TRBV12-4
cdr3_aa: CASREAGQGYGYTF
cdr3_nt: TGTGCCAGCAGAGAGGCGGGGCAGGGCTATGGCTACACCTTC

d_call: -
j_call: TRBJ2-3
clone_size: many
v_call: TRBV18
cdr3_aa: CASSPVMDTQYF
cdr3_nt: TGTGCCAGCTCACCCGTTATGGATACGCAGTATTTT

d_call: TRBD1
j_call: TRBJ2-7
clone_size: -
v_call: TRBV2
cdr3_aa: CASNRGGKALYEQYF
cdr3_nt: TGTGCCAGCAATCGAGGGGGCAAGGCGCTCTACGAGCAGTACTTC

d_call: TRBD2
j_call: TRBJ2-7
clone_size: -
v_call: TRBV7-7
cdr3_aa: CASSLSAGGSYEQYF
cdr3_nt: TGTGCTAGCAGCTTATCAGCGGGAGGGTCCTACGAGCAGTACTTC

d_call: -
j_call: TRBJ1-5
clone_size: -
v_call: TRBV2
cdr3_aa: CACSASFLGSNQPQHF
cdr3_nt: -

d_call: TRBD1
j_call: TRBJ1-2
clone_size: once
v_call: TRBV20-1
cdr3_aa: CSASGGERGYTF
cdr3_nt: TGCAGTGCTTCAGGGGGGGAGAGGGGCTACACCTTC

d_call: -
j_call: TRBJ2-7
clone_size: -
v_call: TRBV7-3
cdr3_aa: CASSLTSYERYF
cdr3_nt: TGTGCCAGCAGCTTGACCTCCTACGAGCGGTACTTC

d_call: -
j_call: TRBJ2-7
clone_size: few
v_call: TRBV25-1
cdr3_aa: CASSEGNKGIYEQYF
cdr3_nt: TGTGCCAGCAGTGAGGGGAACAAGGGAATCTACGAGCAGTACTTC

d_call: -
j_call: TRBJ2-7
clone_size: medium-sized
v_call: TRBV25-1
cdr3_aa: CASSDSTLTRWEQYF
cdr3_nt: TGTGCCAGCAGTGATTCGACCCTGACCAGGTGGGAGCAGTACTTC

d_call: TRBD2
j_call: TRBJ2-7
clone_size: many
v_call: TRBV28
cdr3_aa: CASSWGTSRYEQYF
cdr3_nt: TGTGCCAGCAGTTGGGGGACTAGCCGATACGAGCAGTACTTC

d_call: TRBD1
j_call: TRBJ1-4
clone_size: -
v_call: TRBV2
cdr3_aa: CASSEVTGDEKLFF
cdr3_nt: TGTGCCAGCAGTGAAGTTACAGGGGATGAAAAACTGTTTTTT

d_call: TRBD2
j_call: TRBJ2-7
clone_size: many
v_call: TRBV27
cdr3_aa: CASSFRSVPGTKSSYEQYF
cdr3_nt: TGTGCCAGCAGTTTCCGTTCAGTCCCCGGGACTAAAAGCTCCTACGAGCAGTACTTC

d_call: TRBD1
j_call: TRBJ2-5
clone_size: -
v_call: TRBV11-3
cdr3_aa: CASSTPRQGQTQYF
cdr3_nt: TGTGCCAGCAGCACACCAAGACAGGGGCAGACCCAGTACTTC

d_call: -
j_call: TRBJ2-3
clone_size: -
v_call: TRBV10-1
cdr3_aa: CASSESQENTDTQYF
cdr3_nt: TGCGCCAGCAGTGAGTCGCAGGAGAACACAGATACGCAGTATTTT

d_call: -
j_call: TRBJ2-1
clone_size: -
v_call: TRBV24-1
cdr3_aa: CATSDFSGRYNEQFF
cdr3_nt: TGTGCCACCAGTGATTTTAGCGGACGTTACAATGAGCAGTTCTTC

d_call: -
j_call: TRBJ1-6
clone_size: many
v_call: TRBV27
cdr3_aa: CASSLLVGSPLHF
cdr3_nt: TGTGCCAGCAGTTTATTAGTTGGCTCACCCCTCCACTTT

d_call: TRBD1
j_call: TRBJ1-4
clone_size: many
v_call: TRBV20-1
cdr3_aa: CSAEDRGTNEKLFF
cdr3_nt: TGCAGTGCCGAGGACAGGGGAACTAATGAAAAACTGTTTTTT

d_call: TRBD2
j_call: TRBJ2-7
clone_size: many
v_call: TRBV29-1
cdr3_aa: CSVESAGALYYEQYF
cdr3_nt: TGCAGCGTTGAATCAGCGGGAGCCCTCTATTACGAGCAGTACTTC

d_call: TRBD1
j_call: TRBJ1-6
clone_size: -
v_call: TRBV5-6
cdr3_aa: CASSFTRTGGSSPLHF
cdr3_nt: TGTGCCAGCAGCTTCACACGCACAGGGGGAAGTTCACCCCTCCACTTT

d_call: -
j_call: TRBJ2-1
clone_size: many
v_call: TRBV12-5
cdr3_aa: CASGLVSRPEQFF
cdr3_nt: TGTGCTAGTGGTTTGGTAAGTCGTCCTGAGCAGTTCTTC

d_call: TRBD1
j_call: TRBJ1-5
clone_size: -
v_call: TRBV5-5
cdr3_aa: CASSSDRYNQPQHF
cdr3_nt: TGTGCCAGCAGCTCGGACAGGTACAATCAGCCCCAGCATTTT

d_call: -
j_call: TRBJ2-5
clone_size: -
v_call: TRBV2
cdr3_aa: CASSVLATRKETQYF
cdr3_nt: TGTGCCAGCAGCGTACTGGCCACGAGAAAAGAGACCCAGTACTTC

d_call: TRBD2
j_call: TRBJ2-3
clone_size: -
v_call: TRBV25-1
cdr3_aa: CASSVIWTSGRATDTQYF
cdr3_nt: TGTGCCAGCAGTGTAATCTGGACTAGCGGGAGGGCCACAGATACGCAGTATTTT

d_call: -
j_call: TRBJ2-3
clone_size: -
v_call: TRBV15
cdr3_aa: CATSRDEAGYHIGQYF
cdr3_nt: TGTGCCACCAGCAGAGATGAGGCAGGGTACCACATTGGGCAGTATTTT

d_call: -
j_call: TRBJ2-4
clone_size: many
v_call: TRBV20-1
cdr3_aa: CSARATGRPSFQYF
cdr3_nt: TGCAGTGCTAGAGCAACGGGCCGGCCTTCTTTTCAGTACTTC

d_call: -
j_call: TRBJ2-1
clone_size: -
v_call: TRBV9
cdr3_aa: CASSVGRGYNEQFF
cdr3_nt: TGTGCCAGCAGCGTAGGGCGGGGCTACAATGAGCAGTTCTTC

d_call: -
j_call: TRBJ1-1
clone_size: few
v_call: TRBV24-1
cdr3_aa: CATSDNLRLEAFF
cdr3_nt: TGTGCCACCAGTGACAACCTCAGACTCGAAGCTTTCTTT

d_call: TRBD1
j_call: TRBJ2-7
clone_size: -
v_call: TRBV24-1
cdr3_aa: CATSSRTGSLYEQYF
cdr3_nt: TGTGCCACCAGTAGCCGGACAGGGAGTTTGTACGAGCAGTACTTC

d_call: TRBD1
j_call: TRBJ1-4
clone_size: many
v_call: TRBV12-3/TRBV12-4
cdr3_aa: CASSNRGWDEKLFF
cdr3_nt: TGTGCCAGCAGCAACAGGGGCTGGGATGAAAAACTGTTTTTT

d_call: TRBD1
j_call: TRBJ1-4
clone_size: many
v_call: TRBV6-1
cdr3_aa: CASSLGQGPMVIEKLFF
cdr3_nt: TGTGCCAGCAGCCTAGGACAGGGTCCAATGGTGATTGAAAAACTGTTTTTT

d_call: TRBD2
j_call: TRBJ2-5
clone_size: many
v_call: TRBV12-3/TRBV12-4
cdr3_aa: CASRATSGQETQYF
cdr3_nt: TGTGCCAGCAGGGCCACTAGCGGACAAGAGACCCAGTACTTC

d_call: -
j_call: TRBJ2-3
clone_size: few
v_call: TRBV9
cdr3_aa: CASSVGGSSTDTQYF
cdr3_nt: TGTGCCAGCAGCGTTGGCGGGTCTAGCACAGATACGCAGTATTTT

d_call: TRBD2
j_call: TRBJ2-1
clone_size: many
v_call: TRBV2
cdr3_aa: CASSAGLAGVYNEQFF
cdr3_nt: TGTGCCAGCAGTGCAGGACTAGCGGGAGTCTACAATGAGCAGTTCTTC

d_call: TRBD1
j_call: TRBJ2-5
clone_size: -
v_call: TRBV19
cdr3_aa: CASSLTTGWFVQETQYF
cdr3_nt: TGTGCCAGTAGTCTCACGACAGGGTGGTTCGTCCAAGAGACCCAGTACTTC

d_call: TRBD2
j_call: TRBJ2-5
clone_size: -
v_call: TRBV29-1
cdr3_aa: CSFSGRKETQYF
cdr3_nt: TGCAGCTTTAGCGGGAGGAAAGAGACCCAGTACTTC

d_call: TRBD1
j_call: TRBJ2-1
clone_size: -
v_call: TRBV19
cdr3_aa: CAGSLRQGAYEQFF
cdr3_nt: TGTGCCGGTAGTCTCAGACAGGGGGCTTACGAGCAGTTCTTC

d_call: -
j_call: TRBJ1-1
clone_size: -
v_call: TRBV10-2
cdr3_aa: CASRDGQHGREAFF
cdr3_nt: TGCGCCAGCAGAGACGGACAGCACGGGAGAGAAGCTTTCTTT

d_call: TRBD2
j_call: TRBJ2-7
clone_size: -
v_call: TRBV29-1
cdr3_aa: CSVVGTSGIHEQYF
cdr3_nt: TGCAGCGTTGTTGGAACTAGCGGGATTCACGAGCAGTACTTC

d_call: -
j_call: TRBJ2-1
clone_size: -
v_call: TRBV25-1
cdr3_aa: CASRDPGGWGYSYNEQLF
cdr3_nt: TGTGCCAGCAGAGACCCTGGGGGCTGGGGATATTCCTACAATGAGCAGCTCTTC

d_call: TRBD2
j_call: TRBJ2-5
clone_size: -
v_call: TRBV10-3
cdr3_aa: CAISEGTSGRETQYF
cdr3_nt: TGTGCCATCAGTGAGGGGACTAGCGGGAGAGAGACCCAGTACTTC

d_call: TRBD2
j_call: TRBJ2-1
clone_size: once
v_call: TRBV20-1
cdr3_aa: CSAPSGNYNEQFF
cdr3_nt: TGCAGTGCCCCTAGCGGGAACTACAATGAGCAGTTCTTC

d_call: -
j_call: TRBJ1-2
clone_size: -
v_call: TRBV15
cdr3_aa: CATSRDRGSNYGYTF
cdr3_nt: TGTGCCACCAGCAGAGATAGGGGATCTAACTATGGCTACACCTTC